These T cell receptor beta chains were read from a single sample in a study of blood T cell repertoires in COVID-19. The assay was immunoSEQ multiplex PCR, and TCRdb's table has in-frame clones only and misses some. The top ten clones hold approximately 1.5% of a sample with some 270,000 clones, about nine tenths of them seen once. Input material: peripheral blood. The receptor set was obtained from a woman aged 60-75 years who had recovered from COVID-19. Both conserved end residues are part of each CDR3. The order of the fields is D gene, V gene, J gene, clone size, CDR3 DNA, CDR3 protein. The D gene is left open where the match is weak. The size entry is marked missing in some rows and otherwise reads once, few, many or a size class.

d_call: TRBD1
v_call: TRBV5-1
j_call: TRBJ1-4
clone_size: NA
cdr3_nt: TGCGCCAGCAGCAAGGAAGGACAGGGTGAAAAACTGTTTTTT
cdr3_aa: CASSKEGQGEKLFF

d_call: TRBD2
v_call: TRBV28
j_call: TRBJ2-1
clone_size: NA
cdr3_nt: TGTGCCAGCATGGGACTATTGTCCTACAATGAGCAGTTCTTC
cdr3_aa: CASMGLLSYNEQFF

d_call: NA
v_call: TRBV3-1/TRBV3-2
j_call: TRBJ2-4
clone_size: NA
cdr3_nt: TGTGCCAGCAGCCAAGGACAGCAGGTTCAGTACTTC
cdr3_aa: CASSQGQQVQYF

d_call: TRBD2
v_call: TRBV19
j_call: TRBJ2-1
clone_size: NA
cdr3_nt: TGTGCCAGTAGTATAACGGGAGGGGACAATGAGCAGTTCTTC
cdr3_aa: CASSITGGDNEQFF

d_call: NA
v_call: TRBV7-2
j_call: TRBJ2-5
clone_size: NA
cdr3_nt: TGTGCCAGCAGCTCGGTTACAGGGTACCAAGAGACCCAGTACTTC
cdr3_aa: CASSSVTGYQETQYF

d_call: TRBD1
v_call: TRBV18
j_call: TRBJ2-7
clone_size: NA
cdr3_nt: TGTGCCAGCTCACTGGGACAGAACTACGAGCAGTACTTC
cdr3_aa: CASSLGQNYEQYF

d_call: NA
v_call: TRBV5-6
j_call: TRBJ2-7
clone_size: NA
cdr3_nt: TGTGCCAGCAGCCTTACCAGGGGATCCTACGAGCAGTACTTC
cdr3_aa: CASSLTRGSYEQYF

d_call: NA
v_call: TRBV18
j_call: TRBJ1-1
clone_size: NA
cdr3_nt: TGTGCCAGCTCACCACGGGGCGGACTGAACACTGAAGCTTTCTTT
cdr3_aa: CASSPRGGLNTEAFF

d_call: TRBD1
v_call: TRBV5-4
j_call: TRBJ1-1
clone_size: NA
cdr3_nt: TGTGCCAGCAGCAAGGGACAGGGCGGGTCAGGCACTGAAGCTTTCTTT
cdr3_aa: CASSKGQGGSGTEAFF

d_call: NA
v_call: TRBV4-1
j_call: TRBJ1-6
clone_size: once
cdr3_nt: TGCGCCAGCAGCCCAGCGGGAGCGGGCTCACCCCTCCACTTT
cdr3_aa: CASSPAGAGSPLHF

d_call: TRBD2
v_call: TRBV27
j_call: TRBJ2-7
clone_size: NA
cdr3_nt: TGTGCCAGCAGTCCCTCCCCGGGGGGTCGCTACGAGCAGTACTTC
cdr3_aa: CASSPSPGGRYEQYF

d_call: TRBD2
v_call: TRBV11-2
j_call: TRBJ2-1
clone_size: NA
cdr3_nt: TGTGCCAGCAGTCTAGCGGGGAACAACAATGAGCAGTTCTTC
cdr3_aa: CASSLAGNNNEQFF

d_call: TRBD1
v_call: TRBV7-2
j_call: TRBJ2-7
clone_size: NA
cdr3_nt: TGTGCCAGCAGCCTCCCCGGGACAGGGGTCGAGCAGTACTTC
cdr3_aa: CASSLPGTGVEQYF

d_call: TRBD1
v_call: TRBV5-1
j_call: TRBJ1-4
clone_size: few
cdr3_nt: TGCGCCAGCAGCGAGCGACAGGGCGGAACTAATGAAAAACTGTTTTTT
cdr3_aa: CASSERQGGTNEKLFF

d_call: TRBD2
v_call: TRBV28
j_call: TRBJ2-5
clone_size: NA
cdr3_nt: TGTGCCAGCAGTTCCCCCGGGAGGGAGACCCAGTACTTC
cdr3_aa: CASSSPGRETQYF

d_call: NA
v_call: TRBV5-1
j_call: TRBJ1-6
clone_size: NA
cdr3_nt: TGCGCCAGCAGCTTGACAGCCCCTGGTCCCACAAATAATTCACCCCTCCACTTT
cdr3_aa: CASSLTAPGPTNNSPLHF

d_call: NA
v_call: TRBV9
j_call: TRBJ2-7
clone_size: NA
cdr3_nt: TGTGCCAGCAGCGCGACAGGTCCCGACGAGCAGTACTTC
cdr3_aa: CASSATGPDEQYF

d_call: NA
v_call: TRBV6-2/TRBV6-3
j_call: TRBJ2-7
clone_size: once
cdr3_nt: TGTGCCAGCAGTTACTCGGGGACAAGGGCTGTGGCGGAGCAGTACTTC
cdr3_aa: CASSYSGTRAVAEQYF

d_call: NA
v_call: TRBV7-9
j_call: TRBJ2-5
clone_size: NA
cdr3_nt: TGTGCCAGCGGAACAGGGACAGAGACCCAGTACTTC
cdr3_aa: CASGTGTETQYF

d_call: NA
v_call: TRBV20-1
j_call: TRBJ2-1
clone_size: NA
cdr3_nt: TGCAGAGCCCTTCCGGGGAATGAGCAGTTCTTC
cdr3_aa: CRALPGNEQFF

d_call: NA
v_call: TRBV12-3/TRBV12-4
j_call: TRBJ1-6
clone_size: once
cdr3_nt: TGTGCCAGCAGTCGCCAACTTTCACCCCTCCACTTT
cdr3_aa: CASSRQLSPLHF

d_call: TRBD2
v_call: TRBV6-6
j_call: TRBJ2-5
clone_size: NA
cdr3_nt: TGTGCCAGCAGTTACCCCGGACTAGCGGAAGAGACCCAGTACTTC
cdr3_aa: CASSYPGLAEETQYF

d_call: NA
v_call: TRBV15
j_call: TRBJ2-1
clone_size: NA
cdr3_nt: TGTGCCACCAGCCCTCGGGGCGGGGCTTACAATGAGCAGTTCTTC
cdr3_aa: CATSPRGGAYNEQFF

d_call: TRBD1
v_call: TRBV7-2
j_call: TRBJ2-1
clone_size: once
cdr3_nt: TGTGCCAGCAGCCTCGACAGGGGGTTGGTCGATGAGCAGTTCTTC
cdr3_aa: CASSLDRGLVDEQFF

d_call: TRBD1
v_call: TRBV3-1/TRBV3-2
j_call: TRBJ2-7
clone_size: NA
cdr3_nt: TGTGCCAGCAGCCCCCCGGGACAGGGAATCGGCGAGCAGTACTTC
cdr3_aa: CASSPPGQGIGEQYF

d_call: TRBD1
v_call: TRBV9
j_call: TRBJ2-5
clone_size: NA
cdr3_nt: TGTGCCAGCAGCGCCCCGGGACAGGGGACGACCCAGTACTTC
cdr3_aa: CASSAPGQGTTQYF

d_call: TRBD1
v_call: TRBV7-8
j_call: TRBJ1-2
clone_size: NA
cdr3_nt: TGTGCCAGCAGCTTAGAGGGACAGACTAACTATGGCTACACCTTC
cdr3_aa: CASSLEGQTNYGYTF

d_call: NA
v_call: TRBV3-1/TRBV3-2
j_call: TRBJ2-5
clone_size: NA
cdr3_nt: TGTGCCAGCAGCCAGCGGGACAGAGAAGAGACCCAGTACTTC
cdr3_aa: CASSQRDREETQYF

d_call: TRBD1
v_call: TRBV18
j_call: TRBJ2-2
clone_size: NA
cdr3_nt: TGTGCCAGCTCACCCACAGGGGTCAACACCGGGGAGCTGTTTTTT
cdr3_aa: CASSPTGVNTGELFF

d_call: TRBD1
v_call: TRBV2
j_call: TRBJ2-5
clone_size: NA
cdr3_nt: TGTGCCAGCATCATCGACCCGGGACAGGGACAAGAGACCCAGTACTTC
cdr3_aa: CASIIDPGQGQETQYF

d_call: NA
v_call: TRBV9
j_call: TRBJ2-2
clone_size: NA
cdr3_nt: TGTGCCAGCACCACTGCGGGGGCCCACACCGGGGAGCTGTTTTTT
cdr3_aa: CASTTAGAHTGELFF

d_call: TRBD2
v_call: TRBV11-2
j_call: TRBJ2-3
clone_size: NA
cdr3_nt: TGTGCCAGCAGCTTAACTAGCGGGGGGGCCACCGACACGCAGTATTTT
cdr3_aa: CASSLTSGGATDTQYF

d_call: TRBD1
v_call: TRBV11-1
j_call: TRBJ2-1
clone_size: NA
cdr3_nt: TGTGCCAGCGTCCCGACAGGGGGCACGGGCAATGAGCAGTTCTTC
cdr3_aa: CASVPTGGTGNEQFF

d_call: NA
v_call: TRBV5-1
j_call: TRBJ1-2
clone_size: NA
cdr3_nt: TGCGCCAGCAGTTCACTACAGGGCAACTATGGCTACACCTTC
cdr3_aa: CASSSLQGNYGYTF

d_call: TRBD1
v_call: TRBV11-3
j_call: TRBJ1-1
clone_size: NA
cdr3_nt: TGTGCCAGCAGCTTAGCGGGGACAGCATCCGAAGCTTTCTTT
cdr3_aa: CASSLAGTASEAFF

d_call: TRBD1
v_call: TRBV19
j_call: TRBJ1-1
clone_size: NA
cdr3_nt: TGTGCCAGTAGTATAGGCAGGGGGGAGACTGAAGCTTTCTTT
cdr3_aa: CASSIGRGETEAFF

d_call: TRBD1
v_call: TRBV2
j_call: TRBJ1-2
clone_size: once
cdr3_nt: TGTGCCAGCAACTGGGACAGGGGAGACACAAACTATGGCTACACCTTC
cdr3_aa: CASNWDRGDTNYGYTF

d_call: NA
v_call: TRBV6-5
j_call: TRBJ2-3
clone_size: NA
cdr3_nt: TGTGCCAGCAGTCGGACTACCGTTACAGATACGCAGTATTTT
cdr3_aa: CASSRTTVTDTQYF

d_call: NA
v_call: TRBV10-3
j_call: TRBJ2-7
clone_size: NA
cdr3_nt: TGTGCCATCAGTGAACAGTCCTACGAGCAGTACTTC
cdr3_aa: CAISEQSYEQYF

d_call: TRBD1
v_call: TRBV28
j_call: TRBJ1-2
clone_size: NA
cdr3_nt: TGTGCCAGCAGCCGACAGGGAGGCTATGGCTACACCTTC
cdr3_aa: CASSRQGGYGYTF

d_call: TRBD2
v_call: TRBV2
j_call: TRBJ2-7
clone_size: NA
cdr3_nt: TGTGCCAGCAGGGGGACTAGCGGGGTTCTCTACGAGCAGTACTTC
cdr3_aa: CASRGTSGVLYEQYF